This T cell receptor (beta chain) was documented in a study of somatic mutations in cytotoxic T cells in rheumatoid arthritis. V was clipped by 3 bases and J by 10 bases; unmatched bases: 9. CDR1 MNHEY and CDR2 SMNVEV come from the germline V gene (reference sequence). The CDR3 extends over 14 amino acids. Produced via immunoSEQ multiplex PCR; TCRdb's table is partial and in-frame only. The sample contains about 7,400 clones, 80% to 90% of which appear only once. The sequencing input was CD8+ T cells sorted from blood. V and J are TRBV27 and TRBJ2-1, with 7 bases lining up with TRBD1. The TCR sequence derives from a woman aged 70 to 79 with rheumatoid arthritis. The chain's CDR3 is CASSLDRTFREQFF. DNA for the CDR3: TGTGCCAGCAGTTTGGACAGGACGTTTCGGGAGCAGTTCTTC.